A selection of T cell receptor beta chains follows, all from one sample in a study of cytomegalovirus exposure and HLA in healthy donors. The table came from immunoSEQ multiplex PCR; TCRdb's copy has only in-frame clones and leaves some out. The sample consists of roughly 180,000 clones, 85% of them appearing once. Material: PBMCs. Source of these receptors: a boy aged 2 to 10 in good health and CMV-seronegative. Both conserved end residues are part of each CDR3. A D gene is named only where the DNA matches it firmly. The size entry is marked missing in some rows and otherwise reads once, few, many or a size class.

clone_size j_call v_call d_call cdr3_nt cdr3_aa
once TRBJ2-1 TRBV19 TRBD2 TGTGCCAGTAGTATAGGGACTAGCGGGAGTAATGAGCAGTTCTTC CASSIGTSGSNEQFF
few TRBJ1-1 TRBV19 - TGTGCCAGTAGTATGGGATCAGGGAGGTACACTGAAGCTTTCTTT CASSMGSGRYTEAFF
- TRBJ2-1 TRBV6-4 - TGTGCCAGCAGTAACCTAGCATCCCATGAGCAGTTCTTC CASSNLASHEQFF
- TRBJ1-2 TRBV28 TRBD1 TGTGCCAGCAGTTTATTCGGGCAGGGGGCAGGTGGCTACACCTTC CASSLFGQGAGGYTF
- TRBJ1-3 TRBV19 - TGTGCCAGTAGTCAGGGAATCTCTGGAAACACCATATATTTT CASSQGISGNTIYF
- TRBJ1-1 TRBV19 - TGTGCCAGTAGTATAGAGGGGGGCACTGAAGCTTTCTTT CASSIEGGTEAFF
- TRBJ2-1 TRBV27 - TGTGCCAGCAGTTTATTTAGGGGCTCCCGGAGCAATGAGCAGTTCTTC CASSLFRGSRSNEQFF
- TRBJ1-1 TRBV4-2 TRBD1 TGTGCCAGCAGCCAGGAATACAGGGGGTATAGTCCTGAAGCTTTCTTT CASSQEYRGYSPEAFF
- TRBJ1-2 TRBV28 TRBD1 TGTGCCAGCAGTTTATCGGGACAGGGGCATGGCTACACCTTC CASSLSGQGHGYTF
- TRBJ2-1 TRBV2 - TGTGCCAGCAGCCCCGACAGGTACTCCTACAATGAGCAGTTCTTC CASSPDRYSYNEQFF
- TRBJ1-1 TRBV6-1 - TGTGCCAGCAGTGAATCTCTCGGAGCTTTCTTT CASSESLGAFF
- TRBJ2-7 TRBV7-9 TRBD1 TGTGCCAGCAGCAAACAGGGGGCCTACGAGCAGTACTTC CASSKQGAYEQYF
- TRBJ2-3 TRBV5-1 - TGCGCCAGCAGCTTTGAGTCTACAGATACGCAGTATTTT CASSFESTDTQYF